This TCR beta chain was captured in a study of blood T cell repertoires in COVID-19. Across the whole study: The cDNA or gDNA used as material had been derived from T cells, B-cell-depleted T cells, or PBMCs.

How the authors handled the data: Amplification of reference gene primers provided the estimated nucleated cell counts. Generated by immunoSEQ multiplex PCR, the TCRdb table keeps only in-frame clones and is missing some. That table supplies the V and J calls and clone size; D and trimming were determined from the DNA. The table records about 100,000 clones, 92% of them present only once. Germline V gene data show CDR1 as MDHEN and CDR2 as SYDVKM. After removal of 8 bases from V and 2 bases from J, the junction contained 12 bases not matched to a gene. The CDR3 has 17 amino acids. Input material: peripheral blood. The rearrangement uses TRBV28 and TRBJ1-2, with 12 bases matching TRBD1. The TCR was taken from a man in his 70s with acute or convalescent COVID-19. For the CDR3, the DNA is TGTGCCAGCCTGCCGGGACAGGGGGCGCGAGGCAACTATGGCTACACCTTC. The encoded protein is CASLPGQGARGNYGYTF.